The 9 T cell receptor beta chains presented below share a single source sample, sequenced in a study of shared clonotypes between healthy human individuals. Data came from immunoSEQ multiplex PCR; TCRdb stores just in-frame clones and leaves some out. The sample lists over 1.4 million clones, approximately 96% occurring once. Input material: naive CD4+ T cells sorted from blood. Specified subset: CD45RA+ positively selected. These receptors were collected from a man aged 25-40 years in good health.

Notes on this clone: The same CDR3 also results from other DNA sequences found in this sample. The gene calls are TRBV11-3 and TRBJ2-1; no reliable D call. The ends were cut back, 3 bases at V and 2 bases at J, with 5 bases in the middle. The germline gives CDR1 SGHNT, CDR2 YENEEA. The CDR3 sequence is 13 residues long. Written as DNA, the CDR3 is TGTGCCAGCAGCTTGAGGCCCTACAATGAGCAGTTCTTC. Translated, it gives CASSLRPYNEQFF.

The rearrangement joins TRBV11-2 to TRBJ2-3; no firm D call. Germline V gene sequence: CDR1 SGHAT, CDR2 FQNNGV. This CDR3 contains 14 residues. Trimming shortened V by 6 bases and J by 5 bases, and 15 bases separated the two germline ends. CDR3 amino acids: CASSSERKRDTQYF. The CDR3 coding sequence is TGTGCCAGCAGTTCAGAGCGAAAACGAGATACGCAGTATTTT. The complete variable domain, with remaining parts taken from reference TRBV11-2 and TRBJ2-3, reads EAGVAQSPRYKIIEKRQSVAFWCNPISGHATLYWYQQILGQGPKLLIQFQNNGVVDDSQLPKDRFSAERLKGVDSTLKIQPAKLEDSAVYLCASSSERKRDTQYFGPGTRLTVL.

This clone was counted once. The gene calls are TRBV10-3 and TRBJ2-5, with unresolved D. Trimming left V 3 bases short and J 4 bases short, with 6 bases between. The V gene's germline CDR1 is ENHRY and CDR2 SYGVKD. The CDR3 is 12 amino acids. This chain's CDR3 is CAISDSAETQYF. The CDR3 nucleotides read TGTGCCATCAGTGACTCAGCAGAGACCCAGTACTTC.

This chain links TRBV5-4 with TRBJ2-1; D is uncertain. The V gene lost 0 bases and the J gene lost 3 bases, with 7 bases spanning the gap. Germline assignment: CDR1 SGHNT and CDR2 YYREEE (reference sequence). This CDR3 has 14 amino acids. The CDR3 DNA reads as TGTGCCAGCAGCTTGGTCCGCGACTACAATGAGCAGTTCTTC. Its translation is CASSLVRDYNEQFF.

The chain joins TRBV10-3 to TRBJ2-3; D gene ambiguous. Germline V lookup: CDR1 ENHRY, CDR2 SYGVKD. CDR3 length equals 15 residues. V was clipped by 0 bases and J by 3 bases, with 10 bases between them. CDR3 protein: CAISESWGETDTQYF. CDR3 in DNA: TGTGCCATCAGTGAGTCTTGGGGTGAGACAGATACGCAGTATTTT.

This chain connects TRBV11-1 to TRBJ1-3; TRBD1 matches at 9 bases. The V gene's germline CDR1 is SGHAT and CDR2 FQDESV (reference sequence). The CDR3 runs to 15 residues. The V segment lost 6 bases and the J segment 2 bases; nucleotides outside the gene matches: 5. The CDR3: CASRRDRVTGNTIYF. CDR3 sequence (DNA): TGTGCCAGCAGACGGGACAGGGTGACTGGAAACACCATATATTTT.

The rearrangement links TRBV25-1 to TRBJ2-1; no firm D call. V gave up 2 bases and J gave up 9 bases, with 8 bases separating them. This CDR3 comprises 12 residues. Germline values: CDR1 MGHDK, CDR2 SYGVNS. In nucleotides, the CDR3 is TGTGCCAGCAGTGAACCCGCCGGTGAGCAGTTCTTC. Protein sequence: CASSEPAGEQFF.

The V and J genes are TRBV7-3 and TRBJ2-7, with 7 bases aligning to TRBD1. This CDR3 has 19 residues. Trimming took 1 base from V and 2 from J; bases not matched to a gene: 17. Germline assignment: CDR1 SGHTA and CDR2 FQGTGA. As DNA, the CDR3 is TGTGCCAGCAGCTTAAACCGGGCTTTCCGGGACAGAAAAACCTACGAGCAGTACTTC. It is translated as CASSLNRAFRDRKTYEQYF. The full variable domain, in which reference TRBV7-3 and TRBJ2-7 provide the parts outside the CDR3, is GAGVSQTPSNKVTEKGKYVELRCDPISGHTALYWYRQSLGQGPEFLIYFQGTGAADDSGLPNDRFFAVRPEGSVSTLKIQRTERGDSAVYLCASSLNRAFRDRKTYEQYFGPGTRLTVT.

This clone was seen only once. The J gene is TRBJ2-7, the V gene TRBV5-6, with 8 nucleotides matching TRBD2. The CDR3 has 15 residues. V was clipped by 3 bases and J by 0 bases; unmatched bases: 5. Germline V gives CDR1 SGHDT, CDR2 YYEEEE. CDR3 bases: TGTGCCAGCAGCTCGACTGGACTAGCCTCCTACGAGCAGTACTTC. Its translation: CASSSTGLASYEQYF. Based on the CDR3 plus reference TRBV5-6 and TRBJ2-7, the full variable domain is DAGVTQSPTHLIKTRGQQVTLRCSPKSGHDTVSWYQQALGQGPQFIFQYYEEEERQRGNFPDRFSGHQFPNYSSELNVNALLLGDSALYLCASSSTGLASYEQYFGPGTRLTVT.